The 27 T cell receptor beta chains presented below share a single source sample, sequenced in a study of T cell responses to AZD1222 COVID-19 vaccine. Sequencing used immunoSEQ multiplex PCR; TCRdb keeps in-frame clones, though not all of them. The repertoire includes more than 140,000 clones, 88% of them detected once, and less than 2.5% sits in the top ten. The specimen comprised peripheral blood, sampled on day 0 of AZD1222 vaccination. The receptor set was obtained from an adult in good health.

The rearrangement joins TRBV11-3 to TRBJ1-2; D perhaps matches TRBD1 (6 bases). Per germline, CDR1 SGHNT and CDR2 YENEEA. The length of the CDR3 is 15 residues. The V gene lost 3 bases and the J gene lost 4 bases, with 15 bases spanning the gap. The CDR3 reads CASSFSRGGPYGYTF. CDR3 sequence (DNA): TGTGCCAGCAGCTTCTCTAGGGGGGGGCCCTATGGCTACACCTTC.

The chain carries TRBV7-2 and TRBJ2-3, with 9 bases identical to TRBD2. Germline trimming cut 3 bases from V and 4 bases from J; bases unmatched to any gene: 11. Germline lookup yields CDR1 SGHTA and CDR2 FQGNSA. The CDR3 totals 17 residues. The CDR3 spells CASSLGAAGGLPDTQYF. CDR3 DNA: TGTGCCAGCAGCTTGGGGGCGGCGGGAGGGTTACCAGATACGCAGTATTTT.

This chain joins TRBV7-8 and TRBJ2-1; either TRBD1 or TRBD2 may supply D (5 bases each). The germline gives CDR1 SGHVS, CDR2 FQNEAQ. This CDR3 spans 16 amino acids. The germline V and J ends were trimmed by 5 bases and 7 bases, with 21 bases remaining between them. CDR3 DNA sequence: TGTGCCAGCAGCCCTGGGGCTGGGGGACCCGAAAATGAGCAGTTCTTC. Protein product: CASSPGAGGPENEQFF.

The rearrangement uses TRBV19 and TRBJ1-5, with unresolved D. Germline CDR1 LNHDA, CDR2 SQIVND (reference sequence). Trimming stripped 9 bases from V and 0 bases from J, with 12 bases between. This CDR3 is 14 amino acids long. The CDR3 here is CASTLIISNQPQHF. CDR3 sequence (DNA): TGTGCCAGCACCCTGATTATTAGCAATCAGCCCCAGCATTTT.

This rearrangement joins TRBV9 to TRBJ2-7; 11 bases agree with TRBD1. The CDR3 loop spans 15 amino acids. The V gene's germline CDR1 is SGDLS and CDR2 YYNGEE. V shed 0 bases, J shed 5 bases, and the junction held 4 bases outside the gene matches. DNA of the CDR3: TGTGCCAGCAGCGTAGTCGGGACAGGGGGAGACGAGCAGTACTTC. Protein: CASSVVGTGGDEQYF.

The DNA for the CDR3 is TGTGCCAGCAGCCGGGTACTCCCTGGCGAGCAGTTCTTC. Translation gives CASSRVLPGEQFF. The chain is built from TRBV14 and TRBJ2-1, with D unclear. The CDR3 is made up of 13 amino acids. Trimming took off 4 bases at V and 10 bases at J, with 14 bases between the two ends. Germline V gives CDR1 SGHDN, CDR2 FVKESK.

DNA for the CDR3: TGTGCCAGCAGCTGGGTCGCCATGCCCGAAGAGACCCAGTACTTC. The encoded protein is CASSWVAMPEETQYF. The rearrangement joins TRBV5-6 to TRBJ2-5, with D uncertain. V lost 3 bases and J 3 bases, leaving 15 bases between the germline ends. Germline CDR1 and CDR2: SGHDT and YYEEEE. This CDR3 has 15 residues.

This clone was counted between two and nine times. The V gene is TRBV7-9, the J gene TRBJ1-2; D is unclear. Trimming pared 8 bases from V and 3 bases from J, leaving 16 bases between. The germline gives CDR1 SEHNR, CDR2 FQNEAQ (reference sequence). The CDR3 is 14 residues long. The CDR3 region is CASGIGRVDYGYTF. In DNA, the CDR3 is TGTGCCAGCGGGATCGGCCGGGTGGACTATGGCTACACCTTC.

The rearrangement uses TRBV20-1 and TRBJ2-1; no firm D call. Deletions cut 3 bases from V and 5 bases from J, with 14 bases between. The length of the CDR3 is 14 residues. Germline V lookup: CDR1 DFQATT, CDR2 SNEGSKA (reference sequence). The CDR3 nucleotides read TGCAGTGCTAGTATCGGAGTGGGTGACAATGAGCAGTTCTTC. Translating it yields CSASIGVGDNEQFF.

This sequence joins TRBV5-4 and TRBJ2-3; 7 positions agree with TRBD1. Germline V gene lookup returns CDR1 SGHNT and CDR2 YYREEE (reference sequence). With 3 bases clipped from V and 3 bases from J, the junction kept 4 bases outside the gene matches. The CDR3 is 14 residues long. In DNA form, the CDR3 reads TGTGCCAGCAGCTCTAGGACAGGAACAGATACGCAGTATTTT. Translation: CASSSRTGTDTQYF.

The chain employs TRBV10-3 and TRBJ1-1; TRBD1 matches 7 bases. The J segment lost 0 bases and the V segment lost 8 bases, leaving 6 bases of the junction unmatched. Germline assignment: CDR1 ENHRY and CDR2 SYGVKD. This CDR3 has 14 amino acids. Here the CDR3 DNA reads TGTGCCATCGCCCCACAGGGGATGAACACTGAAGCTTTCTTT. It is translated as CAIAPQGMNTEAFF.

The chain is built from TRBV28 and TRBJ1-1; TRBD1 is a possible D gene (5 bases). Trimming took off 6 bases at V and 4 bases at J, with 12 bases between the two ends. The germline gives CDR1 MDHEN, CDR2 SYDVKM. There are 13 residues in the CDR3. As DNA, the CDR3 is TGTGCCAGCAGCCCCACAGGTACCACTGAAGCTTTCTTT. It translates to CASSPTGTTEAFF.

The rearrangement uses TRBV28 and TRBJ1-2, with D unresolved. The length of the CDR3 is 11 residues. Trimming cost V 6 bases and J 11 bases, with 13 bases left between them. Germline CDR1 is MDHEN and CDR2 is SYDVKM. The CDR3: CASRSDGGYTF. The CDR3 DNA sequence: TGTGCCAGCAGATCGGACGGAGGGTACACCTTC.

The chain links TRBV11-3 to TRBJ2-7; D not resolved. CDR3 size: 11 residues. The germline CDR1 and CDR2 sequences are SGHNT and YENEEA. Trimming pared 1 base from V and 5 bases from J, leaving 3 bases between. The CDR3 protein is CASSLVDEQYF. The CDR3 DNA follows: TGTGCCAGCAGCTTAGTTGACGAGCAGTACTTC.

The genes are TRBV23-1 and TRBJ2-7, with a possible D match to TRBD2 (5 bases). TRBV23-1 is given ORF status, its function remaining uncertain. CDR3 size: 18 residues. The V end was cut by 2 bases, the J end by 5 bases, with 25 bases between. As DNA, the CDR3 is TGCGCCAGCAGTCAAGAAGTGTCCCTTCGGGTGGTCGGGAACGAGCAGTACTTC. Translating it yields CASSQEVSLRVVGNEQYF.

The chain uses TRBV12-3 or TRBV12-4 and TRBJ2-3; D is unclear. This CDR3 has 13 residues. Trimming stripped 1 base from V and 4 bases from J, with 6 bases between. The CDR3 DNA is TGTGCCAGCAGTTTAGGCCGGGCAGATACGCAGTATTTT. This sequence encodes CASSLGRADTQYF.

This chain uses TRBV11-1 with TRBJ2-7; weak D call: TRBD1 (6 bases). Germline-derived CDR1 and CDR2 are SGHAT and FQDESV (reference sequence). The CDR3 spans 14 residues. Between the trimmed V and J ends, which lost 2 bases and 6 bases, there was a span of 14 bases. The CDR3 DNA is TGTGCCAGCAGCTTAATACAGGGCTCTCCCGAGCAGTACTTC. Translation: CASSLIQGSPEQYF.

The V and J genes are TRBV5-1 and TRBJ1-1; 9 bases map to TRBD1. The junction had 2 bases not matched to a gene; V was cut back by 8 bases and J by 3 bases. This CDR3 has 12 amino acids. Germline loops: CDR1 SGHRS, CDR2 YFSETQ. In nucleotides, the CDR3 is TGCGCCAGTCGGGACAGGGACACTGAAGCTTTCTTT. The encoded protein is CASRDRDTEAFF.

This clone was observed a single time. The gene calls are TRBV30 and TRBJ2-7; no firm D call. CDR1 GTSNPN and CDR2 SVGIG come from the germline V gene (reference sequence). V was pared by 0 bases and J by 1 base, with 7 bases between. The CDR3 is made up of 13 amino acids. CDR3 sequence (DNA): TGTGCCTGGAGTGTTGACACGTCCTACGAGCAGTACTTC. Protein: CAWSVDTSYEQYF. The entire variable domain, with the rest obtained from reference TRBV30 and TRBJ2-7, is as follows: SQTIHQWPATLVQPVGSPLSLECTVEGTSNPNLYWYRQAAGRGLQLLFYSVGIGQISSEVPQNLSASRPQDRQFILSSKKLLLSDSGFYLCAWSVDTSYEQYFGPGTRLTVT.

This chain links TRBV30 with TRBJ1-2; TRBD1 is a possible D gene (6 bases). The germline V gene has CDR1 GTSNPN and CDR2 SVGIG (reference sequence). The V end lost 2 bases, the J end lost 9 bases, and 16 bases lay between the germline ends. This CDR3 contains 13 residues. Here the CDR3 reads CAWSPGQKESYTF. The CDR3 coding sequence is TGTGCCTGGAGTCCCGGACAGAAGGAGAGCTACACCTTC.

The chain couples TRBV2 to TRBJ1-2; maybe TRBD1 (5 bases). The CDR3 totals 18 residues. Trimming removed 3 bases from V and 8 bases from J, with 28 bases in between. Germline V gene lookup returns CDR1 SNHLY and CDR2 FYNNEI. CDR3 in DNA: TGTGCCAGCAGTGAGTTATGGGACCCTTCTCTGAGCCGAGGGGGCTACACCTTC. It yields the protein CASSELWDPSLSRGGYTF.

Here the CDR3 DNA reads TGTGCCACCAGTGATTCCCTGTCCCGGGAGCTGTTTTTT. Its translation: CATSDSLSRELFF. The chain is built from TRBV24-1 and TRBJ2-2, with unresolved D. The germline gives CDR1 KGHDR, CDR2 SFDVKD. V was cut by 2 bases and J by 9 bases, with 9 bases left in between. This CDR3 has 13 residues.

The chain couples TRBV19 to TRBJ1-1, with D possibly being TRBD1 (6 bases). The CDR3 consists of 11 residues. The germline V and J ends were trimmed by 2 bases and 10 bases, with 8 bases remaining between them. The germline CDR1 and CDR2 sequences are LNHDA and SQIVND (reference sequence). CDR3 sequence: CASSITGRAFF. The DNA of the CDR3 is TGTGCCAGTAGTATAACAGGGAGAGCTTTCTTT.

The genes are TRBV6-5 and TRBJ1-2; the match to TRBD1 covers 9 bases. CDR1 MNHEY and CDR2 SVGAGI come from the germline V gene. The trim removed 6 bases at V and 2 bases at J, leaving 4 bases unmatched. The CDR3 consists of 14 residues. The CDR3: CASSGTGPNYGYTF. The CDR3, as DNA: TGTGCCAGCAGCGGGACAGGGCCCAACTATGGCTACACCTTC.

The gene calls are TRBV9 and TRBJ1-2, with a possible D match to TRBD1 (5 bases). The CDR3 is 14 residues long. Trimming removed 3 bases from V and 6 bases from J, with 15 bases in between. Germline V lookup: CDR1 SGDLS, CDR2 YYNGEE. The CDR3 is CASSGAQGTHGYTF. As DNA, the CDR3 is TGTGCCAGCAGCGGAGCGCAGGGAACTCATGGCTACACCTTC.

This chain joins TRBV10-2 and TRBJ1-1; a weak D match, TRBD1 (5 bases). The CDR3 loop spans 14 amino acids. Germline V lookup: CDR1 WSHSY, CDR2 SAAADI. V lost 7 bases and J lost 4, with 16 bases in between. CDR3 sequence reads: CASKEGRGSTEAFF. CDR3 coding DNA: TGCGCCAGCAAAGAAGGGAGGGGTAGCACTGAAGCTTTCTTT.

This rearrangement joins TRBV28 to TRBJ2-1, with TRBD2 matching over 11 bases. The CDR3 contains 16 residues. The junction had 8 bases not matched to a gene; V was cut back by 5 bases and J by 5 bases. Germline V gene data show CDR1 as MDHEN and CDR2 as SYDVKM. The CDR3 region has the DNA TGTGCCAGCAGTCTACCCGGGACTAGCGGCCACAATGAGCAGTTCTTC. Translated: CASSLPGTSGHNEQFF.